The subject of this entry is one T cell receptor (beta chain). CDR1 and CDR2 (germline): SGHRS, YFSETQ. The junction had 6 bases not matched to a gene; V was cut back by 3 bases and J by 2 bases. The CDR3 totals 16 residues. Time point in this sample: baseline, week 1 (first vaccination visit). Treatment reported: pre-vaccination baseline after standard-of-care therapy. The sample belongs to a study of a mutant IDH1 vaccine in newly diagnosed glioma. Study summary: The therapy given earlier, which was standard therapy, consisted of radiotherapy, temozolomide, or both, and most of the patients received both.

Repertoires were generated with immunoSEQ multiplex PCR, while TCRdb's copy carries only in-frame clones and drops some. Of roughly 34,000 clones listed, about 80% were seen once; the top ten hold 9%. The chain carries TRBV5-1 and TRBJ2-3; 10 bases match TRBD1. The clonotype was recovered from a man aged 45-65 years with glioma. Some clones in this sample may be carry-over from other donors' samples. The material was peripheral blood mononuclear cells (PBMCs), obtained from a glioma patient treated with radiotherapy, temozolomide or both. The CDR3 sequence: CASSSTGGPITDTQYF. CDR3 nucleotide sequence: TGCGCCAGCAGCTCGACAGGGGGCCCGATCACAGATACGCAGTATTTT.